This passage covers 13 T cell receptor beta chains from one sample sequenced in a study of post-analysis software for immune sequencing data. Findings and limits, study-wide: In patients, 4 to 6 TRBV segments were more frequent than in controls, with TRBV5-6, TRBV5-1 and TRBV20-1 among them.

The library was made from cDNA and included unique molecular identifiers. TCRdb recomputed calls from the PCR reads with MiXCR, one row per CDR3 protein. The table records roughly 800,000 distinct CDR3 sequences, 35% to 55% of them present only once. These receptors have no identified antigens. Sequencing input: blood. The receptors shown here come from a girl aged 5-17 years with multiple sclerosis.

With regard to this clonotype: A junction boundary mismatches the germline segment, possibly from a read error. Here the CDR3 reads CASSPDSGHQETQYF. Here the CDR3 DNA reads TGTGCCAGCAGCCCAGATAGCGGTCACCAGGAGACCCAGTACTTC. J is TRBJ2-5 and V is TRBV5-4; a possible D gene is TRBD2 (6 bases). CDR1 is SGHNT, CDR2 YYREEE, per germline (reference sequence). The CDR3 spans 15 residues.

The gene calls are TRBV20-1 and TRBJ1-2; 9 positions match TRBD1. This CDR3 region has 16 residues. V shed 1 base, J shed 2 bases, and the junction held 8 bases outside the gene matches. Germline CDR1 DFQATT, CDR2 SNEGSKA (reference sequence). CDR3 loop: CSARAGTGYWNYGYTF. The CDR3 DNA sequence: TGCAGTGCTAGAGCGGGGACAGGGTATTGGAACTATGGCTACACCTTC.

The chain employs TRBV12-3 or TRBV12-4 and TRBJ2-3; D gene ambiguous. CDR3 length: 15 amino acids. The V end lost 0 bases, the J end lost 6 bases, and 13 bases lay between the germline ends. The CDR3 is CASSLAYTPSDTQYF. The CDR3 DNA sequence: TGTGCCAGCAGTTTAGCCTATACCCCCTCCGATACGCAGTATTTT.

This sequence joins TRBV28 and TRBJ2-5; 10 bases are a match to TRBD2. The germline gives CDR1 MDHEN, CDR2 SYDVKM. The junction had 11 bases not matched to a gene; V was cut back by 5 bases and J by 5 bases. The CDR3 length is 16 residues. CDR3 amino acids: CASSPELLAGVETQYF. The CDR3 DNA is TGTGCCAGCAGTCCCGAGCTCCTAGCGGGAGTGGAGACCCAGTACTTC.

The chain carries TRBV12-3 or TRBV12-4 and TRBJ2-1; 7 bases map to TRBD2. V shed 3 bases, J shed 8 bases, and the junction held 7 bases outside the gene matches. This CDR3 region has 14 residues. The CDR3 spells CASSFGDYGDEQFF. In DNA, the CDR3 is TGTGCCAGCAGTTTTGGGGACTACGGAGATGAGCAGTTCTTC.

This clonotype was counted only a few times. This chain connects TRBV20-1 to TRBJ2-1, with 11 positions matching TRBD2. Germline loops: CDR1 DFQATT, CDR2 SNEGSKA (reference sequence). The CDR3 is 15 amino acids. V shed 6 bases and J 6 bases; nucleotides not matched to a gene: 10. The CDR3 bases are TGCAGTGCGCTTTCAGGGCTAGCGGGAGGCAATGAGCAGTTCTTC. It encodes CSALSGLAGGNEQFF.

The chain carries TRBV12-3 or TRBV12-4 and TRBJ1-2; D is unresolved. With 7 bases removed from V and 0 bases from J, the gap between germline ends came to 21 bases. The CDR3 runs 17 residues. The chain's CDR3 is CASTPNPRAPSNYGYTF. CDR3 bases: TGTGCCAGCACCCCGAACCCCAGAGCTCCCTCTAACTATGGCTACACCTTC.

The V call is TRBV29-1, the J call TRBJ2-5; D gene ambiguous. Germline V gene data show CDR1 as SQVTM and CDR2 as ANQGSEA. The ends were cut back, 4 bases at V and 5 bases at J, with 17 bases in the middle. CDR3 length: 14 residues. The DNA of the CDR3 is TGCAGCGTTGGGCTCCCCCCTACCGGGGAGACCCAGTACTTC. Translation: CSVGLPPTGETQYF.

J is TRBJ2-1 and V is TRBV20-1; a possible D gene is TRBD2 (5 bases). The V and J ends lost 2 bases and 3 bases respectively, with 8 bases between them. The CDR3 is 13 residues long. Germline V gene data show CDR1 as DFQATT and CDR2 as SNEGSKA (reference sequence). CDR3 residues: CSARSGFYNEQFF. Here the CDR3 DNA reads TGCAGTGCTAGAAGCGGTTTCTACAATGAGCAGTTCTTC.

V is TRBV7-2 and J is TRBJ2-3; tentatively, D is TRBD1 or TRBD2 (5 bases each). The CDR3 runs to 14 residues. Germline loops: CDR1 SGHTA, CDR2 FQGNSA. With 5 bases removed from V and 4 bases from J, the gap between germline ends came to 13 bases. CDR3 nucleotides: TGTGCCAGCAGCGTCGACCTGGGGGCAGATACGCAGTATTTT. Amino acids: CASSVDLGADTQYF.

The rearrangement uses TRBV10-3 and TRBJ2-5; 8 bases align to TRBD2. The CDR3 totals 14 residues. The germline V gene encodes CDR1 ENHRY and CDR2 SYGVKD. The trim removed 6 bases at V and 5 bases at J, leaving 8 bases unmatched. The CDR3 protein is CAIRPGLGMETQYF. In DNA, the CDR3 is TGTGCCATCAGGCCGGGACTAGGAATGGAGACCCAGTACTTC.

This clonotype has just a few counts. The CDR3 bases are TGTGCCAGCAGGTACAGGGACCACGAGCAGTACTTC. It encodes CASRYRDHEQYF. The V and J genes are TRBV12-3 or TRBV12-4 and TRBJ2-7, with a weak D call TRBD1 (6 bases). CDR3 length equals 12 residues. V was pared by 6 bases and J by 5 bases, with 11 bases between.

The chain joins TRBV3-1 to TRBJ2-5; D remains unclear. Trimming took 0 bases from V and 5 from J, leaving 10 bases between them. The CDR3 contains 14 residues. Germline loops: CDR1 LGHDT, CDR2 YNNKEL (reference sequence). The CDR3, as DNA: TGTGCCAGCAGCCAAGACTTATATGGGGAGACCCAGTACTTC. Translating it yields CASSQDLYGETQYF.